This passage covers 20 T cell receptor beta chains from one sample sequenced in a study of T-cell memory formation after mild COVID-19. MiXCR was run by TCRdb on the 5' RACE reads, yielding one entry per CDR3 protein. This sample carries hundreds of thousands of distinct CDR3 sequences, roughly 15% of them seen once, and the ten largest clones take 3.5%. The sample comprised PBMCs or a T cell subset sorted from them (not recorded which). The receptors derive from a man aged 18 to 30 who had mild COVID-19 (a few samples of this study predate the infection). Cell type and time point are not known.

Concerning this clonotype itself: This CDR3 fails to terminate in the conserved phenylalanine or tryptophan, so it likely reflects a read error. Because the CDR3's place on the DNA is in doubt, the DNA is left out and the CDR3 is given as listed by TCRdb. J is TRBJ2-7 and V is TRBV28. The V gene's germline CDR1 is MDHEN and CDR2 SYDVKM. The CDR3 is made up of 10 amino acids, end residues included. Here the CDR3 reads CASSLLRRID.

This clonotype was picked up a small number of times. The chain joins TRBV7-3 to TRBJ2-5; D may be TRBD2 (6 bases). From germline, CDR1 is SGHTA and CDR2 FQGTGA. The V gene lost 5 bases and the J gene lost 7 bases, with 17 bases spanning the gap. The CDR3 is 14 amino acids. The CDR3 region has the DNA TGTGCCAGCAGCGAAACCCCGGCGACTAGGACCCAGTACTTC. Its protein product is CASSETPATRTQYF.

Only a few counts were recorded for this clonotype. The chain combines TRBV18 with TRBJ1-1, with a tentative D call TRBD1 (5 bases). The CDR3 is 15 residues long. Trimming took off 4 bases at V and 3 bases at J, with 15 bases between the two ends. Germline V gene sequence: CDR1 KGHSH, CDR2 LQKENI. This CDR3 reads CASSQLGRGDTEAFF. The CDR3 nucleotides are TGTGCCAGCTCACAGCTCGGACGAGGGGACACTGAAGCTTTCTTT.

There are a few counts of this clonotype. The V call is TRBV30, the J call TRBJ2-3; possibly TRBD1 or TRBD2 for D (6 bases each). Germline CDR1 is GTSNPN and CDR2 is SVGIG (reference sequence). The CDR3 covers 12 residues. V shed 4 bases and J shed 6 bases, with 11 bases lying between them. CDR3 region: CAWTQGGDTQYF. The CDR3 DNA reads as TGTGCCTGGACCCAAGGGGGGGATACGCAGTATTTT.

The chain combines TRBV7-9 with TRBJ1-5, with D hard to call. The germline V gene has CDR1 SEHNR and CDR2 FQNEAQ (reference sequence). This CDR3 has 14 residues. The V gene lost 5 bases and the J gene lost 2 bases, with 10 bases spanning the gap. The CDR3 nucleotides read TGTGCCAGCAGCCGGGCCTCTGGCAATCAGCCCCAGCATTTT. Protein product: CASSRASGNQPQHF.

The chain uses TRBV7-2 and TRBJ2-7; TRBD1 is a possible D gene (6 bases). This CDR3 spans 14 amino acids. In germline, CDR1 is SGHTA, CDR2 FQGNSA. V shed 8 bases and J shed 3 bases, with 17 bases lying between them. CDR3 DNA sequence: TGTGCCAGCGGCGTACAGGGTAATGACTACGAGCAGTACTTC. This encodes CASGVQGNDYEQYF. The whole variable domain, remainder taken from reference TRBV7-2 and TRBJ2-7, is GAGVSQSPSNKVTEKGKDVELRCDPISGHTALYWYRQSLGQGLEFLIYFQGNSAPDKSGLPSDRFSAERTGGSVSTLTIQRTQQEDSAVYLCASGVQGNDYEQYFGPGTRLTVT.

This clonotype has only a few counts. The chain uses TRBV2 and TRBJ1-5; D is possibly TRBD1 (5 bases). Trimming pared 4 bases from V and 7 bases from J, leaving 17 bases between. This CDR3 has 15 amino acids. Per germline, CDR1 SNHLY and CDR2 FYNNEI. CDR3 loop: CASSAGVGFYQPQHF. The CDR3 coding sequence is TGTGCCAGCAGTGCGGGGGTAGGGTTTTACCAGCCCCAGCATTTT.

This chain uses TRBV4-3 with TRBJ1-2; tentative D call: TRBD1 (5 bases). With 1 base removed from V and 7 bases from J, the gap between germline ends came to 13 bases. Germline-derived CDR1 and CDR2 are LGHNA and YSLEER. The CDR3 consists of 14 residues. The CDR3 bases are TGCGCCAGCAGCCAAGGTGGGGGTCGGACTGGCTACACCTTC. As protein: CASSQGGGRTGYTF.

V gene TRBV5-1 combines with J gene TRBJ1-6; tentative D call: TRBD1 (6 bases). Per germline, CDR1 SGHRS and CDR2 YFSETQ. There are 15 residues in the CDR3. V lost 0 bases and J lost 7, with 11 bases in between. The chain's CDR3 is CASSLGGGANSPLHF. As DNA, the CDR3 is TGCGCCAGCAGCTTGGGTGGGGGGGCGAATTCACCCCTCCACTTT.

This clonotype was recorded a few times. The chain is built from TRBV6-1 and TRBJ1-5, with no clear D. V lost 4 bases to trimming and J lost 3 bases, with 4 bases between them. Germline CDR1 is MNHNS and CDR2 is SASEGT. The CDR3 is 12 residues long. For the CDR3, the DNA is TGTGCCAGCAGTGGACCCAATCAGCCCCAGCATTTT. It yields the protein CASSGPNQPQHF.

Only a few counts were recorded for this clonotype. The chain combines TRBV5-1 with TRBJ2-3; 16 nucleotides match TRBD2. Germline values: CDR1 SGHRS, CDR2 YFSETQ. Trimming removed 4 bases from V and 7 bases from J; junction bases left unmatched: 3. This CDR3 is 15 amino acids long. CDR3 in amino acids: CASSQGLAGGNTQYF. CDR3 sequence (DNA): TGCGCCAGCAGCCAGGGACTAGCGGGGGGGAATACGCAGTATTTT.

This chain joins TRBV7-2 and TRBJ2-1, with 10 bases lining up with TRBD2. The CDR3 contains 15 residues. Trimming took 1 base from V and 6 from J; bases not matched to a gene: 3. CDR1 is SGHTA, CDR2 FQGNSA, per germline. The chain's CDR3 is CASSLVASGGNEQFF. Written as DNA, the CDR3 is TGTGCCAGCAGCTTAGTCGCTAGCGGGGGCAATGAGCAGTTCTTC.

The chain is built from TRBV6-2 or TRBV6-3 and TRBJ2-7, with 9 positions matching TRBD1. The V gene's germline CDR1 is MNHEY and CDR2 SVGEGT. V trimming: 6 bases; J trimming: 2 bases; junction bases outside the gene matches: 5. This CDR3 spans 14 amino acids. The CDR3 loop reads CASRSGQGTYEQYF. The DNA for the CDR3 is TGTGCCAGCAGGTCGGGACAGGGCACCTACGAGCAGTACTTC.

This clonotype was seen only a few times. The chain combines TRBV7-2 with TRBJ1-5; D call uncertain. Looked up from germline, CDR1 is SGHTA and CDR2 is FQGNSA. V shed 1 base and J shed 6 bases, with 7 bases lying between them. This CDR3 is built from 13 residues. CDR3 in DNA: TGTGCCAGCAGCTTAGGACAACTTCAGCCCCAGCATTTT. Translation: CASSLGQLQPQHF.

This clonotype has just a few counts. The chain couples TRBV11-2 to TRBJ1-1; possible D gene TRBD1, 5 bases. CDR1 is SGHAT and CDR2 is FQNNGV in the germline V gene. V was cut by 8 bases and J by 2 bases, with 15 bases left in between. The CDR3 runs to 14 residues. The DNA of the CDR3 is TGTGCCAGCGGGCGGGGCGGGATTAACACTGAAGCTTTCTTT. Its translation: CASGRGGINTEAFF.

The genes are TRBV5-1 and TRBJ1-2, with D possibly TRBD1 on 5 matching bases. V dropped 4 bases and J dropped 8 bases, with 18 bases sitting between them. Germline V gene lookup returns CDR1 SGHRS and CDR2 YFSETQ. CDR3 size: 14 residues. CDR3 bases: TGCGCCAGCAGCCAACAATCCTGGAGGGACGGCTACACCTTC. Its protein is CASSQQSWRDGYTF.

The genes are TRBV11-1 and TRBJ2-5; D possibly corresponds to TRBD1 (6 bases). This CDR3 has 15 amino acids. V lost 5 bases, J lost 5 bases, and 18 bases lay in between. Germline V CDR1 and CDR2: SGHAT, FQDESV (reference sequence). Here the CDR3 reads CASSPRSLRGETQYF. The DNA of the CDR3 is TGTGCCAGCAGCCCCAGGAGCCTGAGGGGGGAGACCCAGTACTTC.

The V gene is TRBV5-1, the J gene TRBJ2-7; D ambiguous. The germline V gene has CDR1 SGHRS and CDR2 YFSETQ. V shed 0 bases and J shed 2 bases, with 6 bases lying between them. This CDR3 has 13 residues. Here the CDR3 DNA reads TGCGCCAGCAGCTTGGAGGGAACCTACGAGCAGTACGTC. Protein: CASSLEGTYEQYV.

V and J are TRBV6-5 and TRBJ2-1; 7 bases are a match to TRBD1. The V gene's germline CDR1 is MNHEY and CDR2 SVGAGI. CDR3 size: 16 residues. Unmatched junction bases numbered 11, after V lost 7 bases and J lost 2 bases. CDR3 protein: CASTAYTGTAYNEQFF. Written as DNA, the CDR3 is TGTGCCAGCACCGCCTACACCGGGACAGCCTACAATGAGCAGTTCTTC.

This clonotype was picked up a small number of times. The genes are TRBV2 and TRBJ2-1, with 7 positions matching TRBD2. Germline V CDR1 and CDR2: SNHLY, FYNNEI. This CDR3 has 15 residues. The V segment lost 2 bases and the J segment 0 bases; nucleotides outside the gene matches: 1. This CDR3 reads CASSETGGSYNEQFF. The CDR3 bases are TGTGCCAGCAGTGAAACGGGGGGCTCCTACAATGAGCAGTTCTTC.